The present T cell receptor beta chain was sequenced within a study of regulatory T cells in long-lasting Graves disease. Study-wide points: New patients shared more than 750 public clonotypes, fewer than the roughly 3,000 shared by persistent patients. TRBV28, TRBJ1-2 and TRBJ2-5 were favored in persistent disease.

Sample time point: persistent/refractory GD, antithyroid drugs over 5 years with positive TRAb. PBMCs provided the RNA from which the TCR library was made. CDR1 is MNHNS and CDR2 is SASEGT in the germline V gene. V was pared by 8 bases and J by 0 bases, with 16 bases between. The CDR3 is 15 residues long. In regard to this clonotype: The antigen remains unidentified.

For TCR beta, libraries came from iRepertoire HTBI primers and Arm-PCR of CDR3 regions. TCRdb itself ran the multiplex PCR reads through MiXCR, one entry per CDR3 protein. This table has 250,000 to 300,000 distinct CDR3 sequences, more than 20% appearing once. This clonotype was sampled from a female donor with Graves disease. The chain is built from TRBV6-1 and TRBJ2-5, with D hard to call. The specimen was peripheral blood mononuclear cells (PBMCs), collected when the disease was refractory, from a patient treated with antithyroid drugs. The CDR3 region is CASASPSGYQETQYF. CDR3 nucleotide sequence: TGTGCCAGCGCTTCACCCTCAGGTTACCAAGAGACCCAGTACTTC.